The 26 T cell receptor beta chains in this list originate from one sample, sequenced in a study of T cell responses to AZD1222 COVID-19 vaccine. This table comes from immunoSEQ multiplex PCR, and its TCRdb copy is limited to in-frame clones, with some not included. The repertoire consists of around 130,000 clones, with around nine tenths occurring once and the leading ten covering 4.2%. The sequencing used peripheral blood, collected 28 days after the second dose of the MenACWY control vaccine. These receptors were taken from an adult who received the MenACWY meningococcal vaccine as a control.

J is TRBJ1-5 and V is TRBV27; TRBD1 aligns across 8 bases. In germline, CDR1 is MNHEY, CDR2 SMNVEV (reference sequence). The CDR3 extends over 15 amino acids. The V gene end was trimmed by 4 bases and the J gene end by 5 bases; junction bases not matched to a gene: 7. The CDR3 spells CASSSDRGGDQPQHF. The CDR3, as DNA: TGTGCCAGCAGTTCTGACAGGGGAGGCGATCAGCCCCAGCATTTT.

This chain joins TRBV14 and TRBJ2-5; 8 positions match TRBD2. The CDR3 extends over 15 amino acids. Germline V gene data show CDR1 as SGHDN and CDR2 as FVKESK. J lost 5 bases, V lost 4 bases, and 9 bases had no gene match. CDR3 loop: CASSLAGGPRETQYF. The CDR3 nucleotides read TGTGCCAGCAGCCTTGCGGGAGGTCCTCGGGAGACCCAGTACTTC.

The chain uses TRBV10-2 and TRBJ2-7; D is perhaps TRBD2 (5 bases). This CDR3 comprises 14 residues. Germline CDR1 WSHSY, CDR2 SAAADI. V was pared by 2 bases and J by 1 base, with 9 bases between. The CDR3 DNA reads as TGCGCCAGCAGTGAGGCTGCGGGTTCCTACGAGCAGTACGTC. Translation gives CASSEAAGSYEQYV.

CDR3 sequence reads: CAWSVLGGYDGYTF. The CDR3 bases are TGTGCCTGGAGTGTACTGGGGGGATACGATGGCTACACCTTC. The gene calls are TRBV30 and TRBJ1-2, with D possibly TRBD1 on 5 matching bases. This CDR3 is built from 14 residues. V lost 0 bases and J lost 6, with 14 bases in between. Per germline, CDR1 GTSNPN and CDR2 SVGIG (reference sequence).

The chain recombines TRBV11-2 with TRBJ2-1; 7 nucleotides match TRBD1. The CDR3 is 12 amino acids. Germline CDR1 reads SGHAT; CDR2 reads FQNNGV. Germline trimming cut 5 bases from V and 8 bases from J; bases unmatched to any gene: 3. This chain's CDR3 is CASSTQGHEQFF. CDR3 coding DNA: TGTGCCAGCAGCACACAGGGGCATGAGCAGTTCTTC.

The gene calls are TRBV7-2 and TRBJ2-5; 12 nucleotides match TRBD2. The length of the CDR3 is 16 residues. Germline CDR1 is SGHTA and CDR2 is FQGNSA. V lost 5 bases, J lost 5 bases, and 9 bases stayed unmatched. CDR3 protein: CASSITGTSGRETQYF. The CDR3 DNA is TGTGCCAGCAGCATAACCGGGACTAGCGGGCGGGAGACCCAGTACTTC.

This rearrangement joins TRBV25-1 to TRBJ1-6; D call uncertain. The V gene lost 5 bases and the J gene lost 6 bases, with 11 bases spanning the gap. Germline CDR1 and CDR2: MGHDK and SYGVNS. The CDR3 spans 14 residues. The CDR3 region is CASSPTGANSPLHF. CDR3 nucleotides: TGTGCCAGCAGTCCTACTGGTGCTAATTCACCCCTCCACTTT.

The chain employs TRBV19 and TRBJ1-6; unclear D gene. This CDR3 spans 14 amino acids. In germline, CDR1 is LNHDA, CDR2 SQIVND (reference sequence). The germline V and J ends were trimmed by 5 bases and 0 bases, with 5 bases remaining between them. This CDR3 reads CASSRSSYNSPLHF. CDR3 in DNA: TGTGCCAGTAGTCGGAGCTCCTATAATTCACCCCTCCACTTT.

The gene calls are TRBV28 and TRBJ1-5, with D perhaps TRBD1 (5 bases). With 6 bases removed from V and 2 bases from J, the gap between germline ends came to 20 bases. Germline V CDR1 and CDR2: MDHEN, SYDVKM. The CDR3 spans 17 residues. CDR3 region: CASSQLSRVDGNQPQHF. CDR3 nucleotides: TGTGCCAGCAGCCAGTTATCCAGGGTGGACGGCAATCAGCCCCAGCATTTT.

This chain links TRBV24-1 with TRBJ2-1; 11 nucleotides align to TRBD1. Germline V CDR1 and CDR2: KGHDR, SFDVKD. V gave up 3 bases and J gave up 7 bases; unmatched junction bases: 7. The CDR3 runs 16 residues. CDR3 coding DNA: TGTGCCACCAGTGATCCCGGACAGGGGGCGGGAAATGAGCAGTTCTTC. Encoded protein: CATSDPGQGAGNEQFF.

The chain recombines TRBV18 with TRBJ1-4; tentatively, D is TRBD1 (6 bases). Germline lookup yields CDR1 KGHSH and CDR2 LQKENI. This CDR3 spans 15 amino acids. V dropped 0 bases and J dropped 8 bases, with 13 bases sitting between them. This CDR3 is CASSPPGARGEKLFF. The CDR3 DNA is TGTGCCAGCTCACCACCGGGGGCGCGAGGGGAAAAACTGTTTTTT. The full variable domain, rest sourced from reference TRBV18 and TRBJ1-4, is NAGVMQNPRHLVRRRGQEARLRCSPMKGHSHVYWYRQLPEEGLKFMVYLQKENIIDESGMPKERFSAEFPKEGPSILRIQQVVRGDSAAYFCASSPPGARGEKLFFGSGTQLSVL.

This chain connects TRBV19 to TRBJ2-1, with 7 bases aligning to TRBD2. CDR1 and CDR2 (germline): LNHDA, SQIVND (reference sequence). This CDR3 has 15 amino acids. Trimming took 4 bases from V and 9 from J; bases not matched to a gene: 12. For the CDR3, the DNA is TGTGCCAGTAGTACCCCGCGGGGAGGGCCGACTGAGCAGTTCTTC. It specifies CASSTPRGGPTEQFF.

The chain carries TRBV5-1 and TRBJ2-5; D not certain. Germline loops: CDR1 SGHRS, CDR2 YFSETQ. Deletions cut 1 base from V and 0 bases from J, with 13 bases between. The CDR3 loop spans 16 amino acids. CDR3 sequence reads: CASSLRAVGNQETQYF. The CDR3 coding sequence is TGCGCCAGCAGCTTGAGGGCGGTGGGGAACCAAGAGACCCAGTACTTC.

The chain is built from TRBV5-1 and TRBJ2-7; 9 positions agree with TRBD1. The CDR3 has 15 residues. Per the germline V gene, CDR1 is SGHRS and CDR2 is YFSETQ. V gave up 3 bases and J gave up 7 bases; unmatched junction bases: 11. This CDR3 is CASSSYRDRVKEQYV. CDR3 DNA sequence: TGCGCCAGCAGCTCGTACCGGGACAGGGTTAAAGAGCAGTACGTC.

This chain links TRBV21-1 with TRBJ2-5; the table names TRBD2, a call not compared with the DNA. TRBV21-1 is listed as a pseudogene. The CDR3 runs 14 residues. CDR3 residues: CASVTSGNMETQYF. DNA of the CDR3: TGTGCCAGCGTCACTAGCGGGAACATGGAGACCCAGTACTTC.

The rearrangement uses TRBV4-3 and TRBJ1-1, with 7 bases matching TRBD1. The CDR3 runs to 13 residues. Germline-derived CDR1 and CDR2 are LGHNA and YSLEER. The V gene end was trimmed by 4 bases and the J gene end by 1 base; junction bases not matched to a gene: 0. This chain's CDR3 is CASSPGGNTEAFF. The CDR3 DNA sequence: TGCGCCAGCAGCCCAGGGGGGAACACTGAAGCTTTCTTT.

V and J are TRBV19 and TRBJ1-4, with D tentatively TRBD1 (6 bases). Per the germline V gene, CDR1 is LNHDA and CDR2 is SQIVND (reference sequence). Trimming pared 6 bases from V and 4 bases from J, leaving 18 bases between. The CDR3 has 16 residues. CDR3 in amino acids: CASRLAPGHLNEKLFF. The CDR3 DNA sequence: TGTGCCAGTAGACTTGCACCGGGACACCTTAATGAAAAACTGTTTTTT.

This clone has only one observation. This chain uses TRBV19 with TRBJ1-2; D is unclear. Looked up from germline, CDR1 is LNHDA and CDR2 is SQIVND (reference sequence). The CDR3 length is 14 residues. V gave up 7 bases and J gave up 7 bases, with 19 bases separating them. CDR3 in DNA: TGTGCCAGTACTCTGGCAGGCCTCGGTGCTGGCTACACCTTC. Protein product: CASTLAGLGAGYTF.

This clone was seen only once. The chain combines TRBV4-2 with TRBJ1-5; 9 nucleotides align to TRBD1. Germline values: CDR1 LGHNA, CDR2 YNFKEQ. The CDR3 totals 15 residues. The J segment lost 6 bases and the V segment lost 5 bases, leaving 8 bases of the junction unmatched. The CDR3 is CASSGTQGAFQPQHF. The CDR3 bases are TGTGCCAGCAGCGGAACACAGGGGGCTTTTCAGCCCCAGCATTTT.

The V call is TRBV5-5, the J call TRBJ1-1, with D tentatively TRBD1 (6 bases). The CDR3 contains 16 residues. Trimming removed 4 bases from V and 0 bases from J, with 16 bases in between. Germline-derived CDR1 and CDR2 are SGHKS and YYEKEE (reference sequence). The CDR3 here is CASSPGARQVNTEAFF. CDR3 sequence (DNA): TGTGCCAGCAGCCCTGGTGCCCGACAGGTGAACACTGAAGCTTTCTTT. Supplemented by reference TRBV5-5 and TRBJ1-1, the full variable domain reads DAGVTQSPTHLIKTRGQQVTLRCSPISGHKSVSWYQQVLGQGPQFIFQYYEKEERGRGNFPDRFSARQFPNYSSELNVNALLLGDSALYLCASSPGARQVNTEAFFGQGTRLTVV.

This chain connects TRBV5-8 to TRBJ2-5, with TRBD2 matching over 15 bases. CDR3 length equals 18 residues. Germline V gene sequence: CDR1 SGHTS, CDR2 YDEGEE. The J segment lost 1 base and the V segment lost 4 bases, leaving 8 bases of the junction unmatched. CDR3 region: CASSLKWGLAGGQETQYF. The CDR3 coding sequence is TGTGCCAGCAGCCTAAAGTGGGGACTAGCGGGAGGCCAAGAGACCCAGTACTTC.

The gene calls are TRBV14 and TRBJ2-1, with 10 positions matching TRBD1. The CDR3 covers 18 residues. The trim removed 4 bases at V and 3 bases at J, leaving 12 bases unmatched. Germline loops: CDR1 SGHDN, CDR2 FVKESK. CDR3 residues: CASSLGTGVIVGYNEQFF. The CDR3 DNA follows: TGTGCCAGCAGCCTGGGGACAGGGGTGATAGTGGGCTACAATGAGCAGTTCTTC.

This clone was seen just once. The gene calls are TRBV18 and TRBJ1-1; D unresolved. The CDR3 covers 13 residues. V shed 3 bases and J shed 1 base, with 6 bases lying between them. Germline CDR1 reads KGHSH; CDR2 reads LQKENI. Written as DNA, the CDR3 is TGTGCCAGCTCACCTACACGGAACACTGAAGCTTTCTTT. Its protein product is CASSPTRNTEAFF.

This clone was seen once. The chain couples TRBV6-1 to TRBJ1-6; possibly TRBD1 for D (5 bases). The V end lost 1 base, the J end lost 6 bases, and 19 bases lay between the germline ends. CDR3 length equals 18 residues. In germline, CDR1 is MNHNS, CDR2 SASEGT. The CDR3 region has the DNA TGTGCCAGCAGTGAAGTGGCAGGGACCCACTTGATTAATTCACCCCTCCACTTT. Translating gives CASSEVAGTHLINSPLHF.

The chain recombines TRBV18 with TRBJ1-4, with D perhaps matching TRBD1 (5 bases). V was pared by 5 bases and J by 6 bases, with 10 bases between. Per the germline V gene, CDR1 is KGHSH and CDR2 is LQKENI. This CDR3 comprises 13 residues. In nucleotides, the CDR3 is TGTGCCAGCTCAGGGGGTATGGATGAAAAACTGTTTTTT. It specifies CASSGGMDEKLFF.

This clone occurred a few times. The chain links TRBV20-1 to TRBJ1-5; 9 nucleotides agree with TRBD1. V shed 3 bases, J shed 3 bases, and the junction held 6 bases outside the gene matches. This CDR3 is built from 15 residues. From germline, CDR1 is DFQATT and CDR2 SNEGSKA (reference sequence). CDR3 in amino acids: CSASWGTGPNQPQHF. The CDR3, as DNA: TGCAGTGCTAGTTGGGGGACAGGGCCCAATCAGCCCCAGCATTTT.